Listed below are T cell receptor beta chains from one sample, sequenced in a study of response to subunit inactivated influenza vaccine. MiXCR was run by TCRdb on the RT-PCR reads, yielding one entry per CDR3 protein. The repertoire has 500,000 to 650,000 distinct CDR3 sequences, around 8% of them found once; the top ten carry 10% to 15%. The sequencing used PBMCs from blood, collected around 25 months after vaccination. These receptors were obtained from a man between 50 and 75 years old who received an inactivated influenza vaccine. Both conserved end residues are part of each CDR3. A D gene is named only where the DNA matches it firmly. Clone size appears in some rows only: once, few, many, or a class for an expanded clone.

D gene	V gene	clone size	J gene	CDR3 DNA	CDR3 protein
-	TRBV3-1	few	TRBJ2-3	TGTGCCAGCAGCCAAGGTTTGGGGAATACCGGCACAGATACGCAGTATTTT	CASSQGLGNTGTDTQYF
-	TRBV20-1	few	TRBJ2-1	TGCAGTGCTAGCGGGCGCGGACTACCTAGCTCCTACAATGAGCAGTTCTTC	CSASGRGLPSSYNEQFF
-	TRBV9	many	TRBJ2-3	TGTGCCAGCAGCGTAGCTAGCACAGATACGCAGTATTTT	CASSVASTDTQYF
-	TRBV20-1	few	TRBJ1-5	TGCAGTGCTACGGCGGATAGCAATCAGCCCCAGCATTTT	CSATADSNQPQHF
-	TRBV6-6	many	TRBJ1-2	TGTGCCAGCAGTTACGAGGACAGTTATGGCTACACCTTC	CASSYEDSYGYTF
TRBD2	TRBV12-3/TRBV12-4	-	TRBJ2-7	TGTGCCAGCAGTTTCTTAGCGGGAGACGAGCAGTACTTC	CASSFLAGDEQYF
-	TRBV4-3	few	TRBJ1-5	TGCGCCAGCAGCCGGATGGGGGGGCAGCCCCAGCATTTT	CASSRMGGQPQHF
-	TRBV4-3	many	TRBJ2-2	TGCGCCAGCAGCCAAGAACGGCAACCGAACACCGGGGAGCTGTTTTTT	CASSQERQPNTGELFF
TRBD1	TRBV20-1	few	TRBJ1-2	TGCAGTGCTAGGCAGGGGGATGGCTACACCTTC	CSARQGDGYTF
TRBD2	TRBV20-1	-	TRBJ2-7	TGCAGTGCTAGAGGGACTAGCGGAGATTACGAGCAGTACTTC	CSARGTSGDYEQYF
-	TRBV20-1	many	TRBJ1-2	TGCAGTGCTAGAGACAGTCTCAACTATGGCTACACCTTC	CSARDSLNYGYTF
-	TRBV4-2	few	TRBJ2-7	TGTGCCAGCAGCCCGCGGCAGGGAGAGGGGGAGCAGTACTTC	CASSPRQGEGEQYF
TRBD2	TRBV20-1	-	TRBJ2-1	TGCAGTGCTATTCCCTCCCGCGGGAGCTCCTACAATGAGCAGTTCTTC	CSAIPSRGSSYNEQFF
-	TRBV7-9	many	TRBJ2-5	TGTGCCAGCAGCGCCGCTGGGGCTTCAATGTACTTC	CASSAAGASMYF
-	TRBV5-1	-	TRBJ1-1	TGCGCCAGCAGCTTCGCCCGGGGGGACACTGAAGCTTTCTTT	CASSFARGDTEAFF
-	TRBV4-3	few	TRBJ2-2	TGCGCCAGCAGCCAAGCTCTCTACAGTGGGGGGGAGCTGTTTTTT	CASSQALYSGGELFF
-	TRBV5-5	-	TRBJ1-2	TGTGCCAGCAGCACAGCAGCGGGTGGGAACTATGGCTACACCTTC	CASSTAAGGNYGYTF
-	TRBV10-1	-	TRBJ1-4	TGCGCCAGCAGTGAGTCGTTGGATGAAAAACTGTTTTTT	CASSESLDEKLFF
-	TRBV5-1	many	TRBJ1-1	TGCGCCAGCAGCCGGGACCCAGACACTGAAGCTTTCTTT	CASSRDPDTEAFF
-	TRBV28	-	TRBJ2-1	TGTGCCAGCAGACCCCCGGACATTTATGAGCAGTTCTTC	CASRPPDIYEQFF
-	TRBV4-3	-	TRBJ2-3	TGCGCCAGCAGCCACTATAGACAGGCTAGCACAGATACGCAGTATTTT	CASSHYRQASTDTQYF
TRBD1	TRBV29-1	few	TRBJ2-1	TGCAGCGTCCCGAATACAGGGGTCTACAATGAGCAGTTCTTC	CSVPNTGVYNEQFF
-	TRBV7-9	many	TRBJ2-5	TGTGCCAGCAGCTACCTCGGGGACGAGGCGACCCAGTACTTC	CASSYLGDEATQYF
TRBD1	TRBV12-3/TRBV12-4	many	TRBJ1-2	TGTGCCAGCAGTTCGGGACAGCAAATCTACACCTTC	CASSSGQQIYTF
-	TRBV28	many	TRBJ2-3	TGTGCCAGCAGTGACCCGGGACCGACAGATACGCAGTATTTT	CASSDPGPTDTQYF
-	TRBV24-1	-	TRBJ2-1	TGTGCCACCAGTCCCCGAGGCGGGGCCGTAATCAATGAGCAGTTCTTC	CATSPRGGAVINEQFF
-	TRBV20-1	few	TRBJ1-5	TGCAGTGCTAGGGGTGGCCAGGTCGCCCAGCATTTT	CSARGGQVAQHF
TRBD2	TRBV25-1	many	TRBJ2-1	TGTGCCAGCAGTGATCCCGCTAAACTAGCGGGTTTTAGGGATGAGCAGTTCTTC	CASSDPAKLAGFRDEQFF
-	TRBV13	-	TRBJ2-1	TGTGCCAGCAGCCCTGCAGGTGTCGGGCACAATGAGCAGTTCTTC	CASSPAGVGHNEQFF
-	TRBV11-2	few	TRBJ2-1	TGTGCCAGCAGCTTAGGAGGCGGGTTAGGGGTTGATGAGCAGTTCTTC	CASSLGGGLGVDEQFF
-	TRBV29-1	few	TRBJ2-1	TGCAGCGTTGCCCCCCAACAAGACAATGAGCAGTTCTTC	CSVAPQQDNEQFF
-	TRBV15	few	TRBJ1-2	TGTGCCACCAGCCAGTTCGGCAACTATGGCTACACCTTC	CATSQFGNYGYTF
-	TRBV20-1	many	TRBJ1-6	TGCAGTGCTAGTAGCACAGGGAGATCACCCCTCCACTTT	CSASSTGRSPLHF
-	TRBV9	few	TRBJ2-2	TGTGCCAGCAGCGTAGGGAGAGGGGGACTCCGCACCGGGGAGCTGTTTTTT	CASSVGRGGLRTGELFF
-	TRBV20-1	many	TRBJ2-7	TGCAGTGCACCGGACCGAGGCGAGCAGTACTTC	CSAPDRGEQYF
-	TRBV7-2	many	TRBJ2-3	TGTGCCAGCAGCTTGACAGGTACAGATACGCAGTATTTT	CASSLTGTDTQYF
-	TRBV12-3/TRBV12-4	many	TRBJ2-5	TGTGCCAGCAGCCCGGACGGGACGGCGGGGGAGACCCAGTACTTC	CASSPDGTAGETQYF
-	TRBV7-8	-	TRBJ2-7	TGTGCCAGCAGCTTAGATTCGGCAGGGCTCGAGCAGTACTTC	CASSLDSAGLEQYF
-	TRBV5-6	-	TRBJ1-1	TGTGCCAGGAGCCCCGGTCTCAACACTGAAGCTTTCTTT	CARSPGLNTEAFF
TRBD2	TRBV12-3/TRBV12-4	few	TRBJ2-1	TGTGCCAGCAGGGGACTAGCGGGGGGTACCCACTCCTACAATGAGCAGTTCTTC	CASRGLAGGTHSYNEQFF
TRBD1	TRBV20-1	many	TRBJ2-2	TGCAGTGCTAGTGGGACAGGGGGAGGAAGGGAGCTGTTTTTT	CSASGTGGGRELFF
-	TRBV30	few	TRBJ1-1	TGTGCCTGGCAGGGACTCGGAACTGAAGCTTTCTTT	CAWQGLGTEAFF
-	TRBV11-2	few	TRBJ2-1	TGTGCCAGCAGCTTATGGGTCGGGGGTGATGAGCAGTTCTTC	CASSLWVGGDEQFF
TRBD2	TRBV11-1	-	TRBJ2-1	TGTGCCAGCAGCTCCCGGACTAGCGGGAGTTTTCGCGTTTTGAGTGAGCAGTTCTTC	CASSSRTSGSFRVLSEQFF
TRBD1	TRBV11-2	-	TRBJ2-4	TGTGCCAGCAGCTTAGTGACAGGGAAAAACATTCAGTACTTC	CASSLVTGKNIQYF
-	TRBV10-3	-	TRBJ1-1	TGTGCCATCGGCGAAAGGACCGCTAACACTGAAGCTTTCTTT	CAIGERTANTEAFF
-	TRBV18	few	TRBJ1-4	TGTGCCAGCTCACCAATAACACGGGAAAAACTGTTTTTT	CASSPITREKLFF
-	TRBV11-2	-	TRBJ2-5	TGTGCCAGCAGCCTGGGGCACTCTCTTTGGTTGATGGAGACCCAGTACTTC	CASSLGHSLWLMETQYF
TRBD2	TRBV12-3/TRBV12-4	many	TRBJ2-1	TGTGCCAGCAGTTTAGCCCAGACTAGCGGGAGCTCCAATGAGCAGTTCTTC	CASSLAQTSGSSNEQFF
TRBD1	TRBV5-6	-	TRBJ2-5	TGTGCCAGCAGCCACAGCCCGACAGGGATTAAAAAGACCCAGTACTTC	CASSHSPTGIKKTQYF
TRBD1	TRBV28	many	TRBJ2-3	TGTGCCAGCAGCTATACAGGGGCCCCAGATACGCAGTATTTT	CASSYTGAPDTQYF
TRBD1	TRBV4-2	few	TRBJ1-1	TGTGCCAGCAGCCAAGATTTCAGGGGGCATCGGAACACTGAAGCTTTCTTT	CASSQDFRGHRNTEAFF
-	TRBV5-6	many	TRBJ1-1	TGTGCCAGCAGTTATGACAGACGGGGGCCTGAAGCTTTCTTT	CASSYDRRGPEAFF
-	TRBV5-1	-	TRBJ2-2	TGCGCCAGCAGCCTCCTTATATCTGGGGAGCTGTTTTTT	CASSLLISGELFF